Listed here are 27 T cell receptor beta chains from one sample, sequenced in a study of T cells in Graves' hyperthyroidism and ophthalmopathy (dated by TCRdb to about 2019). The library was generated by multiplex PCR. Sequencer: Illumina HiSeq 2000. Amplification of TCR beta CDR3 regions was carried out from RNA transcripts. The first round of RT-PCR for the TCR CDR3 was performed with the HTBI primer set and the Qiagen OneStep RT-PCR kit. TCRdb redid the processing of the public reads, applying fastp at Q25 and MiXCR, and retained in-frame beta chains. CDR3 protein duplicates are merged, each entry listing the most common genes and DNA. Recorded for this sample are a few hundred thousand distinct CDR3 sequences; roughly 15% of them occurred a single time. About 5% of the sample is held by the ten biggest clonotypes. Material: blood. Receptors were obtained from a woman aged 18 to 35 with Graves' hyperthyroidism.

The CDR3 region is CSARDVPAGELFF. For the CDR3, the DNA is TGCAGTGCTAGAGATGTTCCCGCCGGGGAGCTGTTTTTT. The chain has TRBV20-1 and TRBJ2-2; D is uncertain. The CDR3 has 13 residues. Trimming shortened V by 0 bases and J by 6 bases, and 8 bases separated the two germline ends. Germline lookup yields CDR1 DFQATT and CDR2 SNEGSKA (reference sequence).

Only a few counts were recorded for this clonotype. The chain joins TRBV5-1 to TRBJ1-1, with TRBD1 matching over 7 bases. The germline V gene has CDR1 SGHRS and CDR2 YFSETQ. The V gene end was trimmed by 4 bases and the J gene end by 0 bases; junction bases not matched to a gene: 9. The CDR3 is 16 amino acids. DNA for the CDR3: TGCGCCAGCAGCAACCGGGACAGTTCTATGAACACTGAAGCTTTCTTT. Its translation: CASSNRDSSMNTEAFF.

The CDR3 coding sequence is TGTGCTAGTGGTTTGGTACCCGTGGTGTCAGACATGAACACTGAAGCTTTCTTT. Translated: CASGLVPVVSDMNTEAFF. This rearrangement joins TRBV12-5 to TRBJ1-1, with D hard to call. Germline values: CDR1 LGHNT, CDR2 FRNRAP. The CDR3 is 18 residues long. V was pared by 0 bases and J by 0 bases, with 17 bases between. Full variable domain (missing parts from reference TRBV12-5 and TRBJ1-1): DARVTQTPRHKVTEMGQEVTMRCQPILGHNTVFWYRQTMMQGLELLAYFRNRAPLDDSGMPKDRFSAEMPDATLATLKIQPSEPRDSAVYFCASGLVPVVSDMNTEAFFGQGTRLTVV.

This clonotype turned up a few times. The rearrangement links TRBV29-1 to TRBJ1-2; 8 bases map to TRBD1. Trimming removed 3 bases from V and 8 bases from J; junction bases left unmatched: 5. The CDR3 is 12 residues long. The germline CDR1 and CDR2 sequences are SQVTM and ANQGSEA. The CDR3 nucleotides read TGCAGCGTTGACCAGGGGGCGGGAGGCTACACCTTC. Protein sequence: CSVDQGAGGYTF. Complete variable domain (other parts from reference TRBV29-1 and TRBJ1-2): SAVISQKPSRDICQRGTSLTIQCQVDSQVTMMFWYRQQPGQSLTLIATANQGSEATYESGFVIDKFPISRPNLTFSTLTVSNMSPEDSSIYLCSVDQGAGGYTFGSGTRLTVV.

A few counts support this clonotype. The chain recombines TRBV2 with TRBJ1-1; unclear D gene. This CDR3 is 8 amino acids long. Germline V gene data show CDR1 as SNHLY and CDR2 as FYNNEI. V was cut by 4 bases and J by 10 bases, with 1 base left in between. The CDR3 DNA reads TGTGCCAGCAGTGGAGCTTTCTTT. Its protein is CASSGAFF. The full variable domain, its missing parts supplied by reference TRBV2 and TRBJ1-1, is EPEVTQTPSHQVTQMGQEVILRCVPISNHLYFYWYRQILGQKVEFLVSFYNNEISEKSEIFDDQFSVERPDGSNFTLKIRSTKLEDSAMYFCASSGAFFGQGTRLTVV.

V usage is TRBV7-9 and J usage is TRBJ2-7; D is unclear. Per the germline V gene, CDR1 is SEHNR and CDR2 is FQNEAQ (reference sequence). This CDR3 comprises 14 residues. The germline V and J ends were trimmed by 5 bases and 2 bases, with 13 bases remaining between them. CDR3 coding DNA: TGTGCCAGCAGCCCAATTCTAAGCGCCTACGAGCAGTACTTC. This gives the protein CASSPILSAYEQYF.

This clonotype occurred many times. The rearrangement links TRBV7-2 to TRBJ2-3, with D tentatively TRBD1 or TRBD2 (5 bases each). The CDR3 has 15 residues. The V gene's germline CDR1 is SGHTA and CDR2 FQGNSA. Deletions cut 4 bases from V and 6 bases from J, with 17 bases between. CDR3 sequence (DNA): TGTGCCAGCAGCTGGACGGTGGGACCTGGGGATACGCAGTATTTT. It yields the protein CASSWTVGPGDTQYF.

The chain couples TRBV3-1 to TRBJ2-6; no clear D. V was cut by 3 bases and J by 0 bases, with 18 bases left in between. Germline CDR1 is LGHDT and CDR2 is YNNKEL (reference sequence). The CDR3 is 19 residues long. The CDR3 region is CASSHGSLGWRSGANVLTF. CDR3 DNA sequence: TGTGCCAGCAGCCACGGGTCTTTAGGGTGGCGCTCTGGGGCCAACGTCCTGACTTTC.

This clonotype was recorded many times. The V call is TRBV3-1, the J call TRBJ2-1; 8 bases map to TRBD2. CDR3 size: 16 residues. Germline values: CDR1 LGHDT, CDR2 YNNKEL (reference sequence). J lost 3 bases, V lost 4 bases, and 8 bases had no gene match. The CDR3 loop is CASSPLGLAGYNEQFF. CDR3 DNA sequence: TGTGCCAGCAGCCCCCTGGGGCTAGCGGGCTACAATGAGCAGTTCTTC.

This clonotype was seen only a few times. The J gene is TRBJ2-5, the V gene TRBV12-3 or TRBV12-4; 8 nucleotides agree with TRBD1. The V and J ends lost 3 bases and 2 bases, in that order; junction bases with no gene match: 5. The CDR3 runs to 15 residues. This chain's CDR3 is CASSFSRTGQETQYF. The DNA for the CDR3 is TGTGCCAGCAGTTTCTCGCGGACAGGGCAAGAGACCCAGTACTTC.

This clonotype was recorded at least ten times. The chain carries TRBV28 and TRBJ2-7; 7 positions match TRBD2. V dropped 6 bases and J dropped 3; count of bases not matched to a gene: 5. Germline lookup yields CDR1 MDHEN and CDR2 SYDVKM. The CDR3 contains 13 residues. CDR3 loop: CASRRGGSYEQYF. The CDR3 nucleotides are TGTGCCAGCAGGAGGGGAGGGAGCTACGAGCAGTACTTC.

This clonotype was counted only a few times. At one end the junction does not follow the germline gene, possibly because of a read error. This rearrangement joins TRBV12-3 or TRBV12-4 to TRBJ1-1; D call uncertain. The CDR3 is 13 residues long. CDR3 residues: CATSQSENTEAFF. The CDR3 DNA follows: TGTGCCACCAGTCAGTCGGAGAACACTGAAGCTTTCTTT.

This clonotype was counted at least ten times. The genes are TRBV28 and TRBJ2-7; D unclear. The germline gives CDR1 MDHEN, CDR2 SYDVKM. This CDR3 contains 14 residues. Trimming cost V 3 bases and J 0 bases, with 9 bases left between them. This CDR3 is CASSLTTSSYEQYF. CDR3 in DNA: TGTGCCAGCAGTTTGACCACGAGCTCCTACGAGCAGTACTTC.

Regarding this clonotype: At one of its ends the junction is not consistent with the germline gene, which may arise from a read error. CDR3 sequence: CASSQNSASNQPQHF. The CDR3 DNA reads TGCGCCAGCAGCCAGAACAGTGCAAGCAATCAGCCCCAGCATTTT. The rearrangement uses TRBV11-2 and TRBJ1-5; D ambiguous. Germline CDR1 reads SGHAT; CDR2 reads FQNNGV. The CDR3 is 15 amino acids.

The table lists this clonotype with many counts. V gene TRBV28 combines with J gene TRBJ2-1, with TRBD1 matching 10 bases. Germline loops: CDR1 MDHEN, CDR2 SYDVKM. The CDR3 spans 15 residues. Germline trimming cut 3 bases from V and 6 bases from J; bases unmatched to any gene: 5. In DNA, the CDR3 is TGTGCCAGCAGTTTTGGGGACAGGGGAGGCAATGAGCAGTTCTTC. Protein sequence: CASSFGDRGGNEQFF.

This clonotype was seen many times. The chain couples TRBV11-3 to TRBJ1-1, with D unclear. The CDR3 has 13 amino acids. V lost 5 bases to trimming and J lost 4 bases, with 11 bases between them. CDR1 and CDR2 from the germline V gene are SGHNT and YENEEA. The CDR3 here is CASSVSGGTEAFF. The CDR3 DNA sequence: TGTGCCAGCAGCGTGAGCGGCGGCACTGAAGCTTTCTTT.

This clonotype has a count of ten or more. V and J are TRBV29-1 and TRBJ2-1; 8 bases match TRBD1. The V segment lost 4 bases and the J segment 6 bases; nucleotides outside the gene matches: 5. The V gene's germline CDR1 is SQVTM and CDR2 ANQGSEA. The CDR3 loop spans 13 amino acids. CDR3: CSVGTGLGNEQFF. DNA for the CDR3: TGCAGCGTTGGGACAGGGCTGGGCAATGAGCAGTTCTTC.

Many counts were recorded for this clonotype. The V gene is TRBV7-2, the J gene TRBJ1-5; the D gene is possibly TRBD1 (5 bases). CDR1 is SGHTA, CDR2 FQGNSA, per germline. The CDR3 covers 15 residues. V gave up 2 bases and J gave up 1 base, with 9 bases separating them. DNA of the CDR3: TGTGCCAGCAGCTTACGGCAGGGAAGCAATCAGCCCCAGCATTTT. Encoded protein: CASSLRQGSNQPQHF.

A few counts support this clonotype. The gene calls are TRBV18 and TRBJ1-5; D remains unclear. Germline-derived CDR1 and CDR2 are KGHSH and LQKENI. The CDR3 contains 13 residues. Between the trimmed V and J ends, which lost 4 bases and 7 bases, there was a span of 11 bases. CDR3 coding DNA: TGTGCCAGCTCACTGCCCCCTGGGCAGCCCCAGCATTTT. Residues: CASSLPPGQPQHF.

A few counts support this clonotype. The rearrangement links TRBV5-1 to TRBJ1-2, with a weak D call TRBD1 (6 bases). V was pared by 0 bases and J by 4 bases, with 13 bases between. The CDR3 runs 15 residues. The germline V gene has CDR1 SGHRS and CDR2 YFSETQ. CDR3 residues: CASSLGQVSRYGYTF. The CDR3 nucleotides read TGCGCCAGCAGCTTGGGACAGGTATCCCGCTATGGCTACACCTTC.

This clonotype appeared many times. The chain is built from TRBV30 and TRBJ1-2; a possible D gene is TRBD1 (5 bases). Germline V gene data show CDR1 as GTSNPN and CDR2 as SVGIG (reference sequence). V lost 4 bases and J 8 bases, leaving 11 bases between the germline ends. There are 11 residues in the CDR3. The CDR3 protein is CAWMAGKGYTF. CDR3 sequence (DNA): TGTGCCTGGATGGCAGGGAAAGGCTACACCTTC.

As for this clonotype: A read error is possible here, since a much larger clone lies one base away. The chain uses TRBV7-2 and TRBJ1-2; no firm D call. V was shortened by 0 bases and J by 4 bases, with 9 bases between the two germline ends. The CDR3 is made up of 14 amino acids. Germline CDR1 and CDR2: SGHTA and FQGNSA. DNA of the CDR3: TGTACCAGCAGCTTAGCGGGAAGCCCCTATGGCTACACCTTC. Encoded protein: CTSSLAGSPYGYTF. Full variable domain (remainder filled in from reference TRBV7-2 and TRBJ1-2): GAGVSQSPSNKVTEKGKDVELRCDPISGHTALYWYRQSLGQGLEFLIYFQGNSAPDKSGLPSDRFSAERTGGSVSTLTIQRTQQEDSAVYLCTSSLAGSPYGYTFGSGTRLTVV.

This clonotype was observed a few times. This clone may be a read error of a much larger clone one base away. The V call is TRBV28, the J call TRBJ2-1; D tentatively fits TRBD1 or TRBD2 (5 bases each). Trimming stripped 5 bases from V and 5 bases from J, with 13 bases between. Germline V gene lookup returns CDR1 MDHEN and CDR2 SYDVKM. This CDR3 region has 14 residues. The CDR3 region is CASSRRDGHNEQFF. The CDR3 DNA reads TGTGCCAGCAGTAGACGGGACGGCCACAATGAGCAGTTCTTC.

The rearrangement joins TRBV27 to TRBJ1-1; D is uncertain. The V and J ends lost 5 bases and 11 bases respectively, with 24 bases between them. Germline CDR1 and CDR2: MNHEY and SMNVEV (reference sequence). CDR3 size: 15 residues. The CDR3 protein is CASSGNPQVAGEAFF. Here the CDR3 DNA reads TGTGCCAGCAGTGGCAACCCCCAGGTCGCCGGGGAGGCTTTCTTT.

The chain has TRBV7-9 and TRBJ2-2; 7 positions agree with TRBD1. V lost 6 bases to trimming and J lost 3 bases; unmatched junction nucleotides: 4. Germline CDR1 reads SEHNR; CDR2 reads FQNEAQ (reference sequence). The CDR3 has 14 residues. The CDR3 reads CASSTTGYTGELFF. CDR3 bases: TGTGCCAGCAGTACGACAGGGTACACCGGGGAGCTGTTTTTT. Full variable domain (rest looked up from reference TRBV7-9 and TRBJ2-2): DTGVSQNPRHKITKRGQNVTFRCDPISEHNRLYWYRQTLGQGPEFLTYFQNEAQLEKSRLLSDRFSAERPKGSFSTLEIQRTEQGDSAMYLCASSTTGYTGELFFGEGSRLTVL.

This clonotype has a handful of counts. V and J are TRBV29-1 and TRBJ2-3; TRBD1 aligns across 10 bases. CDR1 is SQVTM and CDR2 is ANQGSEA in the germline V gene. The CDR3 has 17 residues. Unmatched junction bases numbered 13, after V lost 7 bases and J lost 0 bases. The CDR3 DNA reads TGCAGCGCGAGTTCCGGGACAGGGGCCTCTAGCACAGATACGCAGTATTTT. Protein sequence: CSASSGTGASSTDTQYF.

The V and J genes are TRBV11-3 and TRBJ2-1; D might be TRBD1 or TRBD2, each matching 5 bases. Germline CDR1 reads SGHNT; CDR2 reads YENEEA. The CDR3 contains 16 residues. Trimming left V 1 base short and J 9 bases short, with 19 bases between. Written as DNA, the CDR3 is TGTGCCAGCAGCTTAGCCCCGGCAGGGACGGCTAGTGAGCAGTTCTTC. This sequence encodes CASSLAPAGTASEQFF.